What follows are 22 T cell receptor beta chains derived from one specimen sequenced in a study of cytomegalovirus exposure and HLA in healthy donors. The PCR ran on 60 Vbeta and 13 Jbeta primers. Measured with immunoSEQ multiplex PCR; TCRdb has only the in-frame clones, and not every one. The table includes about 55,000 clones, 77% detected once. Source material: PBMCs. The receptor source for this set is a female donor in good health and CMV-seronegative.

The chain carries TRBV4-3 and TRBJ2-3, with D possibly matching TRBD1 (5 bases). This CDR3 spans 22 amino acids. Per the germline V gene, CDR1 is LGHNA and CDR2 is YSLEER. Trimming removed 0 bases at V and 2 bases at J, with 30 bases between. The CDR3 sequence: CASSQDSRPRWQGRRDTDTQYF. The CDR3 DNA is TGCGCCAGCAGCCAAGATTCGCGCCCCCGGTGGCAGGGCCGTAGGGACACAGATACGCAGTATTTT.

This clone appeared once. The CDR3 spells CASSLAPVEQYF. The CDR3 coding sequence is TGTGCCAGCAGCTTGGCCCCCGTCGAGCAGTACTTC. The chain is built from TRBV5-6 and TRBJ2-7; D not certain. V was cut by 0 bases and J by 6 bases, with 7 bases left in between. The CDR3 is made up of 12 amino acids. Germline CDR1 and CDR2: SGHDT and YYEEEE.

The chain has TRBV2 and TRBJ2-1, with D possibly TRBD2 on 6 matching bases. Germline V gives CDR1 SNHLY, CDR2 FYNNEI. The CDR3 length is 12 residues. V lost 1 base and J lost 9, with 7 bases in between. The CDR3 DNA is TGTGCCAGCAGTGAAGGAGCGGGTGAGCAGTTCTTC. Its translation: CASSEGAGEQFF.

V usage is TRBV27 and J usage is TRBJ2-5; 7 nucleotides line up with TRBD1. V lost 0 bases, J lost 5 bases, and 3 bases stayed unmatched. The CDR3 loop spans 14 amino acids. Germline V gene lookup returns CDR1 MNHEY and CDR2 SMNVEV (reference sequence). DNA of the CDR3: TGTGCCAGCAGTTTATCGTGGGACAGCGAGACCCAGTACTTC. Translating it yields CASSLSWDSETQYF.

This clone was picked up a small number of times. The chain joins TRBV7-8 to TRBJ2-3, with 15 bases that match TRBD2. Germline CDR1 SGHVS, CDR2 FQNEAQ. The CDR3 covers 17 residues. The V and J ends lost 0 bases and 3 bases, in that order; junction bases with no gene match: 1. This CDR3 reads CASSLAGTSGGTDTQYF. In DNA form, the CDR3 reads TGTGCCAGCAGCTTAGCGGGGACTAGCGGGGGGACAGATACGCAGTATTTT.

The rearrangement links TRBV30 to TRBJ1-5; D is unresolved. The CDR3 extends over 14 amino acids. Germline-derived CDR1 and CDR2 are GTSNPN and SVGIG (reference sequence). V dropped 3 bases and J dropped 7 bases, with 16 bases sitting between them. For the CDR3, the DNA is TGTGCCTGGAGCTCTCGTCCGGTCACGCAGCCCCAGCATTTT. This sequence encodes CAWSSRPVTQPQHF. Full variable domain (outside the CDR3, taken from reference TRBV30 and TRBJ1-5): SQTIHQWPATLVQPVGSPLSLECTVEGTSNPNLYWYRQAAGRGLQLLFYSVGIGQISSEVPQNLSASRPQDRQFILSSKKLLLSDSGFYLCAWSSRPVTQPQHFGDGTRLSIL.

The chain is built from TRBV28 and TRBJ2-3, with 13 positions matching TRBD2. Germline V gene sequence: CDR1 MDHEN, CDR2 SYDVKM. V lost 2 bases to trimming and J lost 3 bases; unmatched junction nucleotides: 5. The CDR3 extends over 17 amino acids. Here the CDR3 DNA reads TGTGCCAGCAGTTTAAGCAGACTAGCGGGAGGTACAGATACGCAGTATTTT. As protein: CASSLSRLAGGTDTQYF.

This clone has more than one count but fewer than ten. The rearrangement uses TRBV7-3 and TRBJ1-2; 10 nucleotides line up with TRBD1. Germline values: CDR1 SGHTA, CDR2 FQGTGA. J gave up 3 bases and V 0 bases, and 4 bases lay outside the gene matches. This CDR3 is 16 amino acids long. CDR3 nucleotide sequence: TGTGCCAGCAGCTTAACCGGGACAGGGGTTTACTATGGCTACACCTTC. Translated: CASSLTGTGVYYGYTF.

The CDR3 region is CASSLSSGTGPYEQYF. The CDR3 region has the DNA TGTGCCAGCAGCTTAAGCTCCGGGACAGGGCCCTACGAGCAGTACTTC. This chain joins TRBV7-2 and TRBJ2-7, with TRBD1 matching 9 bases. The CDR3 covers 16 residues. Germline values: CDR1 SGHTA, CDR2 FQGNSA. V lost 2 bases, J lost 2 bases, and 7 bases stayed unmatched.

The genes are TRBV4-2 and TRBJ2-3; TRBD2 matches 8 bases. The CDR3 is 16 residues long. V gave up 0 bases and J gave up 2 bases; unmatched junction bases: 4. The germline gives CDR1 LGHNA, CDR2 YNFKEQ. CDR3: CASSQDGAGATDTQYF. In nucleotides, the CDR3 is TGTGCCAGCAGCCAAGATGGAGCGGGAGCCACAGATACGCAGTATTTT.

The V and J genes are TRBV5-1 and TRBJ2-3, with 8 bases matching TRBD1. Trimming removed 0 bases from V and 2 bases from J; junction bases left unmatched: 5. Germline loops: CDR1 SGHRS, CDR2 YFSETQ. The CDR3 spans 16 residues. The CDR3 DNA sequence: TGCGCCAGCAGCTTGGACAGGGGGATTTACACAGATACGCAGTATTTT. It specifies CASSLDRGIYTDTQYF.

The chain employs TRBV7-9 and TRBJ1-3; D might be TRBD1 (5 bases). V lost 5 bases to trimming and J lost 0 bases, with 20 bases between them. The CDR3 length is 18 residues. The germline V gene encodes CDR1 SEHNR and CDR2 FQNEAQ (reference sequence). The CDR3 region has the DNA TGTGCCAGCAGCCGTATATACAGGTCAGATCACTCTGGAAACACCATATATTTT. This gives the protein CASSRIYRSDHSGNTIYF.

This chain connects TRBV19 to TRBJ2-1, with D unclear. This CDR3 is built from 14 residues. Per the germline V gene, CDR1 is LNHDA and CDR2 is SQIVND (reference sequence). Trimming cost V 6 bases and J 6 bases, with 15 bases left between them. The CDR3 DNA sequence: TGTGCCAGTAGCCCCCTGGTTGAGGCCAATGAGCAGTTCTTC. Its protein product is CASSPLVEANEQFF. Looking up the rest from reference TRBV19 and TRBJ2-1 gives the full variable domain: DGGITQSPKYLFRKEGQNVTLSCEQNLNHDAMYWYRQDPGQGLRLIYYSQIVNDFQKGDIAEGYSVSREKKESFPLTVTSAQKNPTAFYLCASSPLVEANEQFFGPGTRLTVL.

As regards this clone: At one end, the junction sequence differs from germline, possibly due to a read error. Other nucleotide sequences from this sample produce the same CDR3. V usage is TRBV5-4 and J usage is TRBJ1-6; weak D call: TRBD1 (6 bases). This CDR3 comprises 14 residues. Germline lookup yields CDR1 SGHNT and CDR2 YYREEE (reference sequence). The CDR3 DNA is TGTGCCAGCAGCCGGACAGCGTATAATTCCCCCCTCCACTTT. Amino acid sequence: CASSRTAYNSPLHF.

The CDR3 loop reads CASSPLGLANEQFF. CDR3 in DNA: TGTGCCAGCAGCCCACTGGGACTAGCAAATGAGCAGTTCTTC. The chain links TRBV5-6 to TRBJ2-1; 9 nucleotides align to TRBD2. This CDR3 has 14 residues. Germline lookup yields CDR1 SGHDT and CDR2 YYEEEE. The V and J ends lost 4 bases and 7 bases, in that order; junction bases with no gene match: 6.

This clone was detected only a few times. This rearrangement joins TRBV23-1 to TRBJ2-5; TRBD1 might be the D (5 bases). TRBV23-1 is flagged as an ORF with uncertain function. Trimming removed 2 bases from V and 2 bases from J, with 6 bases in between. The CDR3 spans 13 residues. CDR3: CASSQDRQETQYF. CDR3 sequence (DNA): TGCGCCAGCAGTCAAGACAGACAAGAGACCCAGTACTTC.

The chain uses TRBV5-1 and TRBJ1-1, with D possibly being TRBD1 (5 bases). The CDR3 is 16 amino acids. CDR1 SGHRS and CDR2 YFSETQ come from the germline V gene. Trimming stripped 5 bases from V and 5 bases from J, with 22 bases between. The CDR3 reads CASRRSQLGTLTEAFF. The CDR3 DNA is TGCGCCAGCAGGAGGTCCCAACTGGGGACTTTGACTGAAGCTTTCTTT. Full variable domain (rest looked up from reference TRBV5-1 and TRBJ1-1): KAGVTQTPRYLIKTRGQQVTLSCSPISGHRSVSWYQQTPGQGLQFLFEYFSETQRNKGNFPGRFSGRQFSNSRSEMNVSTLELGDSALYLCASRRSQLGTLTEAFFGQGTRLTVV.

CDR3 residues: CASSSGGDRGHEKLFF. The CDR3 coding sequence is TGTGCCAGCAGCTCGGGGGGGGACAGGGGGCATGAAAAACTGTTTTTT. The chain is built from TRBV5-4 and TRBJ1-4; 12 bases match TRBD1. This CDR3 is 16 amino acids long. V lost 3 bases to trimming and J lost 6 bases; unmatched junction nucleotides: 6. CDR1 and CDR2 from the germline V gene are SGHNT and YYREEE (reference sequence).

In this sample, this clone turned up once. The chain employs TRBV15 and TRBJ2-5; D might be TRBD2 (5 bases). The CDR3 consists of 16 residues. CDR1 LNHNV and CDR2 YYDKDF come from the germline V gene (reference sequence). V was trimmed by 1 base and J by 4 bases, leaving 16 bases between them. The CDR3, as DNA: TGTGCCACCAGCAGAGGCCGAGTCTCTGGAGGAGAGACCCAGTACTTC. This translates into CATSRGRVSGGETQYF.

The rearrangement uses TRBV7-8 and TRBJ1-6; tentatively, D is TRBD1 (5 bases). Germline-derived CDR1 and CDR2 are SGHVS and FQNEAQ. The CDR3 runs to 16 residues. The germline V and J ends were trimmed by 1 base and 7 bases, with 14 bases remaining between them. The CDR3: CASSLVGGTPNSPLHF. The CDR3, as DNA: TGTGCCAGCAGCTTAGTTGGGGGGACCCCCAATTCACCCCTCCACTTT.

The chain has TRBV2 and TRBJ2-5; 9 positions match TRBD1. The DNA end favors TRBJ2-7, so the J call may be wrong. The CDR3 has 14 residues. Per the germline V gene, CDR1 is SNHLY and CDR2 is FYNNEI. CDR3 nucleotides: TGTGCCAGCAGTGAAGGGACAGGGGCCTACGAGCAGTACTTC. It translates to CASSEGTGAYEQYF.

The table lists this clone with a count of one. J is TRBJ2-7 and V is TRBV11-3, with 7 positions matching TRBD2. The V segment lost 5 bases and the J segment 0 bases; nucleotides outside the gene matches: 7. Germline V CDR1 and CDR2: SGHNT, YENEEA. This CDR3 has 15 residues. The CDR3 DNA sequence: TGTGCCAGCAGCCTCATGGGGGGGGGCTCCTACGAGCAGTACTTC. It encodes CASSLMGGGSYEQYF.